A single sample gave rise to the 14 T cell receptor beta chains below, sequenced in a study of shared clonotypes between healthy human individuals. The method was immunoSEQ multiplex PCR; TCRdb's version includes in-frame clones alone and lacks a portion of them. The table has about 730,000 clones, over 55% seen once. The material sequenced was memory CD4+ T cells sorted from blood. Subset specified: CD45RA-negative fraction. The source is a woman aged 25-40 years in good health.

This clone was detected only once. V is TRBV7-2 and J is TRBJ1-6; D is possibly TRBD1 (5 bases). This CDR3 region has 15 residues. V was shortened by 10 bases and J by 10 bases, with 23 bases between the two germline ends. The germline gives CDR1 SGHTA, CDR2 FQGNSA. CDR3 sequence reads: CATTGTGGSRSPLHF. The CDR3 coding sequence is TGTGCCACCACGGGGACGGGGGGATCCAGATCACCCCTCCACTTT. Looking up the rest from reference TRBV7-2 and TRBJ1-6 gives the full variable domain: GAGVSQSPSNKVTEKGKDVELRCDPISGHTALYWYRQSLGQGLEFLIYFQGNSAPDKSGLPSDRFSAERTGGSVSTLTIQRTQQEDSAVYLCATTGTGGSRSPLHFGNGTRLTVT.

In DNA, the CDR3 is TGTGCCAGCAGCCCGGACAGGAAAGGGTACGAGCAGTACTTC. It translates to CASSPDRKGYEQYF. This chain joins TRBV5-4 and TRBJ2-7; TRBD1 agrees at 7 bases. CDR1 is SGHNT, CDR2 YYREEE, per germline (reference sequence). The V gene end was trimmed by 4 bases and the J gene end by 4 bases; junction bases not matched to a gene: 8. This CDR3 has 14 amino acids.

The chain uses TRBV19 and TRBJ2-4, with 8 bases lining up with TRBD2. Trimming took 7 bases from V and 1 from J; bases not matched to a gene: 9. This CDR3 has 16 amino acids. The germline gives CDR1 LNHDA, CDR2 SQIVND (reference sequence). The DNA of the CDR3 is TGTGCCAGTACGGACGGGGGGGCTCGGGCCAAAAACATTCAGTACTTC. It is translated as CASTDGGARAKNIQYF.

The CDR3 sequence is CASSPLNIISSYEQYF. The DNA for the CDR3 is TGTGCCAGCAGTCCCTTGAACATAATAAGCTCCTACGAGCAGTACTTC. The rearrangement links TRBV28 to TRBJ2-7, with D unresolved. CDR1 MDHEN and CDR2 SYDVKM come from the germline V gene. The V end lost 5 bases, the J end lost 0 bases, and 17 bases lay between the germline ends. The CDR3 spans 16 residues.

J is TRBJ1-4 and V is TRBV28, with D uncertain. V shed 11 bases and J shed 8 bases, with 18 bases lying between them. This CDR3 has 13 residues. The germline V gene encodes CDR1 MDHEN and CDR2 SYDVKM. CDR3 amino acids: CAHTGVGREKLFF. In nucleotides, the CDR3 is TGTGCCCACACCGGGGTGGGTCGGGAAAAACTGTTTTTT.

The CDR3 sequence is CATSRDPTSRGNTGELFF. The CDR3 DNA follows: TGTGCCACCAGCAGAGATCCGACCTCTAGGGGGAACACCGGGGAGCTGTTTTTT. The chain joins TRBV15 to TRBJ2-2; D is perhaps TRBD1 (5 bases). The CDR3 loop spans 18 amino acids. V gave up 0 bases and J gave up 1 base, with 15 bases separating them. Germline V gene sequence: CDR1 LNHNV, CDR2 YYDKDF (reference sequence). The variable domain in full, completed from reference TRBV15 and TRBJ2-2, reads DAMVIQNPRYQVTQFGKPVTLSCSQTLNHNVMYWYQQKSSQAPKLLFHYYDKDFNNEADTPDNFQSRRPNTSFCFLDIRSPGLGDTAMYLCATSRDPTSRGNTGELFFGEGSRLTVL.

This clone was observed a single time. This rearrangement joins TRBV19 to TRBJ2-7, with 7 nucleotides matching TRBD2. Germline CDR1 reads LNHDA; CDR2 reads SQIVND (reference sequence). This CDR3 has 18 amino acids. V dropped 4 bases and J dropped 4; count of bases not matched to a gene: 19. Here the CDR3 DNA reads TGTGCCAGTAGTAGAAGCACCCCAGTGGCGGGAGTGGCGTACGAGCAGTACTTC. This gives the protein CASSRSTPVAGVAYEQYF.

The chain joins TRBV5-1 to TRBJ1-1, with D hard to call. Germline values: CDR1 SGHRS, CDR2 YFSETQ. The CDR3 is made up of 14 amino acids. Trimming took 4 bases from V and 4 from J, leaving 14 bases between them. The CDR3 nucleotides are TGCGCCAGCAGCCAAGCCTCCTCCCTCACTGAAGCTTTCTTT. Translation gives CASSQASSLTEAFF.

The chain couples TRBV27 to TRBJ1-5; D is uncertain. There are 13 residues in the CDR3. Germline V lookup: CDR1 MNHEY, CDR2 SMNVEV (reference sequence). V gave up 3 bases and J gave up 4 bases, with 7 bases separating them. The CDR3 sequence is CASSFGVNQPQHF. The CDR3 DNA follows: TGTGCCAGCAGTTTTGGAGTTAATCAGCCCCAGCATTTT.

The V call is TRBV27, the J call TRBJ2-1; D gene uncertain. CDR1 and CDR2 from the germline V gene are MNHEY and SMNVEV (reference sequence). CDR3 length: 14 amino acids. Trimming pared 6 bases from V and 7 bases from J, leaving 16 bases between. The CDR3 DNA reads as TGTGCCAGCAGCCGGTTAGATAGAAGGAATGAGCAGTTCTTC. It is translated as CASSRLDRRNEQFF.

The CDR3, as DNA: TGTGCCAGCAGCTTATACGACCCTGGACGGGCTCTTGTGGCCAACGTCCTGACTTTC. Translation gives CASSLYDPGRALVANVLTF. The V call is TRBV7-8, the J call TRBJ2-6; D gene uncertain. Trimming removed 2 bases from V and 6 bases from J, with 23 bases in between. The CDR3 extends over 19 amino acids. CDR1 SGHVS and CDR2 FQNEAQ come from the germline V gene.

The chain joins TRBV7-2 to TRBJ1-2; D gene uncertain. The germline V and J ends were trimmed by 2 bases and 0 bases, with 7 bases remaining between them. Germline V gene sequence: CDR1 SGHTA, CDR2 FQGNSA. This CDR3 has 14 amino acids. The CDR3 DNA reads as TGTGCCAGCAGCTTACATAGATCTAACTATGGCTACACCTTC. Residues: CASSLHRSNYGYTF. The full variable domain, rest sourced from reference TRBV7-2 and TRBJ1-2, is GAGVSQSPSNKVTEKGKDVELRCDPISGHTALYWYRQSLGQGLEFLIYFQGNSAPDKSGLPSDRFSAERTGGSVSTLTIQRTQQEDSAVYLCASSLHRSNYGYTFGSGTRLTVV.

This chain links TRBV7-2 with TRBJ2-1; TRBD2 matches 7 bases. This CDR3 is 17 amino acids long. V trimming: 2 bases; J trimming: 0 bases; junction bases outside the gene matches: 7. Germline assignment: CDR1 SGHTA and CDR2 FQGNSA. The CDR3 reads CASSLSGTISSYNEQFF. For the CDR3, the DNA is TGTGCCAGCAGCTTAAGCGGGACTATTAGCTCCTACAATGAGCAGTTCTTC.

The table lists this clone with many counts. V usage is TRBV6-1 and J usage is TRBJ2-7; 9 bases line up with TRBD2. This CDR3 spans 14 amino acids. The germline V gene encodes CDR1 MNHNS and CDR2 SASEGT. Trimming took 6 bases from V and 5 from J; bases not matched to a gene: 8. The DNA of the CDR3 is TGTGCCAGCAGGCTTATAGCGGGAGAGGACGAGCAGTACTTC. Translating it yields CASRLIAGEDEQYF.